These 12 T cell receptor beta chains share one sample of origin, sequenced in a study of cytomegalovirus exposure and HLA in healthy donors. PCR involved 60 Vbeta and 13 Jbeta primers. Only in-frame clones appear in the TCRdb table, and some are missing; sequencing was by immunoSEQ multiplex PCR. The sample includes about 110,000 clones, over 75% of them seen just once. What was sequenced was PBMCs. These receptors all come from a male donor in good health and CMV-seronegative.

V gene TRBV6-4 combines with J gene TRBJ2-2, with 8 bases that match TRBD2. The CDR3 consists of 15 residues. With V trimmed by 6 bases and J by 4 bases, 7 bases remained unmatched. The germline V gene has CDR1 MRHNA and CDR2 SNTAGT. The CDR3 DNA follows: TGTGCCAGCAGCCCCATAGCGGGAACCACCGGGGAGCTGTTTTTT. This sequence encodes CASSPIAGTTGELFF.

The chain couples TRBV6-1 to TRBJ2-1, with 14 nucleotides matching TRBD2. Germline CDR1 is MNHNS and CDR2 is SASEGT. The CDR3 is 15 residues long. V lost 8 bases to trimming and J lost 9 bases; unmatched junction nucleotides: 9. Here the CDR3 DNA reads TGTGCCAGCCGAGGGACTAGCGGGAGTTACGGTGAGCAGTTCTTC. Its translation is CASRGTSGSYGEQFF.

The V call is TRBV13, the J call TRBJ1-1; 7 nucleotides align to TRBD1. The CDR3 is made up of 13 amino acids. From germline, CDR1 is PRHDT and CDR2 FYEKMQ (reference sequence). Trimming removed 4 bases from V and 4 bases from J; junction bases left unmatched: 3. CDR3 region: CASSYRDSTEAFF. The CDR3 bases are TGTGCCAGCAGCTACCGGGACAGCACTGAAGCTTTCTTT.

The rearrangement joins TRBV4-1 to TRBJ2-1; TRBD2 aligns across 7 bases. This CDR3 is 14 amino acids long. Germline-derived CDR1 and CDR2 are MGHRA and YSYEKL. Unmatched junction bases numbered 3, after V lost 0 bases and J lost 7 bases. CDR3 protein: CASSQEASGNEQFF. CDR3 nucleotide sequence: TGCGCCAGCAGCCAAGAAGCTAGCGGTAATGAGCAGTTCTTC.

The DNA of the CDR3 is TGCGCCAGCAGCCCCGGCGGGGGGGGATACTACGAGCAGTACTTC. Amino acids: CASSPGGGGYYEQYF. The chain is built from TRBV5-1 and TRBJ2-7; 9 bases line up with TRBD2. Losses at the gene ends were 4 bases for V and 3 bases for J; bases not matched to a gene: 8. The CDR3 spans 15 residues. Germline V gives CDR1 SGHRS, CDR2 YFSETQ.

This chain connects TRBV29-1 to TRBJ2-7, with D tentatively TRBD1 (7 bases). Germline V lookup: CDR1 SQVTM, CDR2 ANQGSEA. Trimming stripped 2 bases from V and 3 bases from J, with 11 bases between. There are 13 residues in the CDR3. The CDR3 loop reads CSVELQGGYEQYF. The DNA of the CDR3 is TGCAGCGTTGAACTCCAGGGGGGCTACGAGCAGTACTTC.

This clone was found a few times. The chain is built from TRBV6-6 and TRBJ2-1; the match to TRBD2 covers 9 bases. The V and J ends lost 0 bases and 6 bases, in that order; junction bases with no gene match: 3. CDR1 and CDR2 from the germline V gene are MNHNY and SVGAGI (reference sequence). The CDR3 length is 15 residues. The CDR3 DNA is TGTGCCAGCAGTTACTCGATAGCGGGAGTCAATGAGCAGTTCTTC. This codes for CASSYSIAGVNEQFF.

This clone was detected a few times. This chain uses TRBV10-1 with TRBJ2-1; TRBD1 might be the D (6 bases). CDR1 and CDR2 from the germline V gene are WNHNN and SYGVQD (reference sequence). V lost 2 bases, J lost 4 bases, and 12 bases lay in between. This CDR3 spans 15 amino acids. The chain's CDR3 is CASSENSGQYNEQFF. CDR3 coding DNA: TGCGCCAGCAGTGAGAACAGCGGACAGTACAATGAGCAGTTCTTC.

On this clone itself: The junction does not match germline at one end; this may be a read error. The chain combines TRBV2 with TRBJ1-4; D remains ambiguous. Germline V lookup: CDR1 SNHLY, CDR2 FYNNEI. The CDR3 sequence is 14 residues long. The DNA of the CDR3 is TGTGCCAGCAGTGAATCCCTCGACCATAAGCCGGGTCAATTT. Translation: CASSESLDHKPGQF.

The V gene is TRBV7-9, the J gene TRBJ2-2; unclear D gene. This CDR3 comprises 12 residues. The V end lost 5 bases, the J end lost 5 bases, and 6 bases lay between the germline ends. Germline CDR1 is SEHNR and CDR2 is FQNEAQ (reference sequence). This CDR3 is CASSTETGELFF. CDR3 nucleotide sequence: TGTGCCAGCAGCACAGAGACCGGGGAGCTGTTTTTT.

This chain connects TRBV11-2 to TRBJ2-5; D is ambiguous. The CDR3 covers 13 residues. Germline V lookup: CDR1 SGHAT, CDR2 FQNNGV. Trimming took 0 bases from V and 4 from J, leaving 6 bases between them. This CDR3 reads CASSLDRRETQYF. DNA of the CDR3: TGTGCCAGCAGCTTAGATCGGAGAGAGACCCAGTACTTC.

The gene calls are TRBV7-6 and TRBJ2-7; D is ambiguous. The CDR3 has 13 residues. V shed 5 bases and J shed 1 base, with 9 bases lying between them. Germline V gene lookup returns CDR1 SGHVS and CDR2 FNYEAQ. CDR3 residues: CASSPRTSYEQYF. The CDR3 DNA sequence: TGTGCCAGCAGCCCTCGTACTTCCTACGAGCAGTACTTC.